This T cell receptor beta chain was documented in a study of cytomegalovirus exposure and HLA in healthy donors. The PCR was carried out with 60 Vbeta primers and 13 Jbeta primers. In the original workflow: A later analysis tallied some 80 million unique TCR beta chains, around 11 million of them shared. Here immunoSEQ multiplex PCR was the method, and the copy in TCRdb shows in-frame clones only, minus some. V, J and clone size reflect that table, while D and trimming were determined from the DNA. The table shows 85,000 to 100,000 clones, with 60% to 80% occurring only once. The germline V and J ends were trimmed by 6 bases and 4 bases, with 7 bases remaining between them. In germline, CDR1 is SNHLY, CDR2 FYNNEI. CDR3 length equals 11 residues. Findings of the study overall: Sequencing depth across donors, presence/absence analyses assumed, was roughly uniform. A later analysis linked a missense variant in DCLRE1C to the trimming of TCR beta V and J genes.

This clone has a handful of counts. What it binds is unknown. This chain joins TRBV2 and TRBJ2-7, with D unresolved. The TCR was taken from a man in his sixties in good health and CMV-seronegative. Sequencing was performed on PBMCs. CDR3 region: CASRQIYEQYF. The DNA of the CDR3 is TGTGCCAGCAGACAGATTTACGAGCAGTACTTC. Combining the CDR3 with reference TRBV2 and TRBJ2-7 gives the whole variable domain EPEVTQTPSHQVTQMGQEVILRCVPISNHLYFYWYRQILGQKVEFLVSFYNNEISEKSEIFDDQFSVERPDGSNFTLKIRSTKLEDSAMYFCASRQIYEQYFGPGTRLTVT.